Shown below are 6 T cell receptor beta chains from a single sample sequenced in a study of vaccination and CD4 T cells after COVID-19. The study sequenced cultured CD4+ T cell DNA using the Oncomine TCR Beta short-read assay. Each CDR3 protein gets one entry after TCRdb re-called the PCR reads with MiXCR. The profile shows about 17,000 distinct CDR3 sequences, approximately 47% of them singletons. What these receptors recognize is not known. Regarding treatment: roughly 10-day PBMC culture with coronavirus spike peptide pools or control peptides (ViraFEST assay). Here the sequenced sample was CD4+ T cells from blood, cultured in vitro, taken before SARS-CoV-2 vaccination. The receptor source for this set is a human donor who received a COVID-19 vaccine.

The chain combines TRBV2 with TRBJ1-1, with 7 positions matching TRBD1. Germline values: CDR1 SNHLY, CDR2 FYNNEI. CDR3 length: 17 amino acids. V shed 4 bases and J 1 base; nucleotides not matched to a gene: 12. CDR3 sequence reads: CASSVGDWTGRNTEAFF. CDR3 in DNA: TGTGCCAGCAGTGTTGGGGATTGGACAGGACGGAACACTGAAGCTTTCTTT.

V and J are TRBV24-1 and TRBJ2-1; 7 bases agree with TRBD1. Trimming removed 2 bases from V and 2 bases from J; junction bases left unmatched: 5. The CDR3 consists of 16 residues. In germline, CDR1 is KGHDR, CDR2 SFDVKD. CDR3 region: CATSDSSGTAYNEQFF. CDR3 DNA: TGTGCCACCAGTGATTCCTCCGGGACAGCCTACAATGAGCAGTTCTTC.

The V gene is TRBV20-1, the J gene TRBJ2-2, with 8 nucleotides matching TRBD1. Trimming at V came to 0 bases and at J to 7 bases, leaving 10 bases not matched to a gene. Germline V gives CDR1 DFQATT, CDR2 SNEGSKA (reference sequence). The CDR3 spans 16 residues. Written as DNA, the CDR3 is TGCAGTGCTAGAGATCAAGGCAGGGGGCGTCGCGGGGAGCTGTTTTTT. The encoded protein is CSARDQGRGRRGELFF.

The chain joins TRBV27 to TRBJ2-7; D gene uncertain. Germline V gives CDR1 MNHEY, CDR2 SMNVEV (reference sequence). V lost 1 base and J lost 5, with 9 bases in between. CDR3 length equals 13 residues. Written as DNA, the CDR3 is TGTGCCAGCAGTTTATTAGTAGCTGACGAGCAGTACTTC. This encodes CASSLLVADEQYF.

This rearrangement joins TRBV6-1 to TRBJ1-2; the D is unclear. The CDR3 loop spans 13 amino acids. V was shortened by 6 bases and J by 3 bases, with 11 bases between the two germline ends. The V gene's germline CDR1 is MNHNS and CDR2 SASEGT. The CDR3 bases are TGTGCCAGCAGGCAAGGCCCCTACTATGGCTACACCTTC. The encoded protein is CASRQGPYYGYTF.

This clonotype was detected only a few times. The CDR3 loop is CASSLGVIGTQYGYTF. CDR3 coding DNA: TGTGCCAGCAGCTTAGGTGTTATCGGGACCCAATATGGCTACACCTTC. J is TRBJ1-2 and V is TRBV7-9; TRBD1 might be the D (5 bases). V shed 1 base and J shed 5 bases, with 17 bases lying between them. The germline V gene encodes CDR1 SEHNR and CDR2 FQNEAQ (reference sequence). The CDR3 length is 16 residues.